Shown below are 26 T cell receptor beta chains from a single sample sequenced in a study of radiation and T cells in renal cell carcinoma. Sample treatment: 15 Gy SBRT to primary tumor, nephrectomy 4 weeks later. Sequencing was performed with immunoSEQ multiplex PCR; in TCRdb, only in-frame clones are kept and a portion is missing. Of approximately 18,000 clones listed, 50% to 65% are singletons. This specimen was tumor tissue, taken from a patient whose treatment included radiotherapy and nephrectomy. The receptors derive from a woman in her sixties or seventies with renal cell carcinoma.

CDR3 sequence: CASSVLGNTEAFF. The CDR3 DNA is TGTGCCAGCAGCGTCCTGGGGAACACTGAAGCTTTCTTT. The chain combines TRBV9 with TRBJ1-1; D unclear. This CDR3 spans 13 amino acids. Germline loops: CDR1 SGDLS, CDR2 YYNGEE. V lost 2 bases and J 1 base, leaving 6 bases between the germline ends.

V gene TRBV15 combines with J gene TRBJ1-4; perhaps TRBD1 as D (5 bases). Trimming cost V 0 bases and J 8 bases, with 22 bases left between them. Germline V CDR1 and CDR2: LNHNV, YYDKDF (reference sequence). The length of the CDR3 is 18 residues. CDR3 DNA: TGTGCCACCAGCAGAGATTACCGGTTCGATTTAGGGGTAGAAAAACTGTTTTTT. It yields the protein CATSRDYRFDLGVEKLFF.

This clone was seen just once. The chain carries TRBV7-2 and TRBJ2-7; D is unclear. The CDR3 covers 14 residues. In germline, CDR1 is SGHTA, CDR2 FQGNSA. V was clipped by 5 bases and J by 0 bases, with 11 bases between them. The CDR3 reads CASSHLAYSYEQYF. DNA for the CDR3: TGTGCCAGCAGCCACCTGGCCTACTCCTACGAGCAGTACTTC.

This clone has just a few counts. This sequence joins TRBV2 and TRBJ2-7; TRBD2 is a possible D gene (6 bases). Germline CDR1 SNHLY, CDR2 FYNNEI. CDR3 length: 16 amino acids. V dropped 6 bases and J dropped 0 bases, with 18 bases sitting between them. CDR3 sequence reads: CASSPGSGPSSYEQYF. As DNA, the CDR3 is TGTGCCAGCAGCCCCGGTAGCGGACCTAGCTCCTACGAGCAGTACTTC.

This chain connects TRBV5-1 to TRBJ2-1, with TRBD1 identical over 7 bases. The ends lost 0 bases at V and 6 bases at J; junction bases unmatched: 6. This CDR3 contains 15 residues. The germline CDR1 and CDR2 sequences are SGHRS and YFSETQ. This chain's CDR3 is CASSLGTGTVNEQFF. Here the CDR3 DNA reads TGCGCCAGCAGCTTGGGGACAGGAACCGTCAATGAGCAGTTCTTC.

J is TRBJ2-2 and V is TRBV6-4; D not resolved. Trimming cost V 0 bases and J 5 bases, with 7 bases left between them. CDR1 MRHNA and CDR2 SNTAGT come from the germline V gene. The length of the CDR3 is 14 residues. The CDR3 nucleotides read TGTGCCAGCAGTGACTCGTTGGAGACCGGGGAGCTGTTTTTT. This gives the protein CASSDSLETGELFF.

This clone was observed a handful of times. CDR3 DNA: TGTGCCAGCAGTGAAGAAAGCAGGTATTCACCCCTCCACTTT. Its translation is CASSEESRYSPLHF. V gene TRBV2 combines with J gene TRBJ1-6; no reliable D call. The CDR3 is made up of 14 amino acids. V was pared by 1 base and J by 8 bases, with 9 bases between. Germline V gene sequence: CDR1 SNHLY, CDR2 FYNNEI.

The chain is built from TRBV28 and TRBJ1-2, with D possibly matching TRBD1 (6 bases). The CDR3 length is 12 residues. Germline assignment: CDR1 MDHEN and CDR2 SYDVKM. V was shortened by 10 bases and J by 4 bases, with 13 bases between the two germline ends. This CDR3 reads CANSGAGYGYTF. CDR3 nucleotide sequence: TGTGCCAACTCAGGGGCGGGCTATGGCTACACCTTC.

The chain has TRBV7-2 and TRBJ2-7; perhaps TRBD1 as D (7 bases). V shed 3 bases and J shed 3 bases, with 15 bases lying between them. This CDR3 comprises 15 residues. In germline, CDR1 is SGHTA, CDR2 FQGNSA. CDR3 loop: CASSLTGTAGYEQYF. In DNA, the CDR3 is TGTGCCAGCAGCTTGACCGGGACAGCGGGCTACGAGCAGTACTTC. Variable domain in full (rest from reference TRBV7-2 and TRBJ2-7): GAGVSQSPSNKVTEKGKDVELRCDPISGHTALYWYRQSLGQGLEFLIYFQGNSAPDKSGLPSDRFSAERTGGSVSTLTIQRTQQEDSAVYLCASSLTGTAGYEQYFGPGTRLTVT.

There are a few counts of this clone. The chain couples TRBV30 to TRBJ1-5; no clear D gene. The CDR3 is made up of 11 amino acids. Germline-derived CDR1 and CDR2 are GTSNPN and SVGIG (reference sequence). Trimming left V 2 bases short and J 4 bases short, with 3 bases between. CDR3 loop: CAWSRNQPQHF. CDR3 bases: TGTGCCTGGAGTCGAAATCAGCCCCAGCATTTT.

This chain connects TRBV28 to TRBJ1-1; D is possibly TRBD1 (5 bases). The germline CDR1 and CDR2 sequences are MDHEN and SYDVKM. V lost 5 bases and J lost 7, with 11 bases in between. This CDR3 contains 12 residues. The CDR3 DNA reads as TGTGCCAGCAGTCCCCTGGGACGTGAAGCTTTCTTT. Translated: CASSPLGREAFF.

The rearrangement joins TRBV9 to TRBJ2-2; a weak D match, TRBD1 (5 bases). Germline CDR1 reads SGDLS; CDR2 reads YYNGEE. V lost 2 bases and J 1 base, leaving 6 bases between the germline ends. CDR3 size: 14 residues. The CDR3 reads CASSVQGNTGELFF. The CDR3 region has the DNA TGTGCCAGCAGCGTTCAGGGGAACACCGGGGAGCTGTTTTTT.

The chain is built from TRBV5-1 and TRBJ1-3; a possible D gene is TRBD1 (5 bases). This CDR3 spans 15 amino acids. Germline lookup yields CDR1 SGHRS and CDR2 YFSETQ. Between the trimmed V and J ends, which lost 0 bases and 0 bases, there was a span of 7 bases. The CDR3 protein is CASSLGQYSGNTIYF. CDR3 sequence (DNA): TGCGCCAGCAGCTTGGGACAGTACTCTGGAAACACCATATATTTT.

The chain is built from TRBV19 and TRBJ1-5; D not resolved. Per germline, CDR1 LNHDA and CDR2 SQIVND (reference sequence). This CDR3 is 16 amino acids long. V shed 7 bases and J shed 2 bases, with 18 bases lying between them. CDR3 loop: CASTTRGGYRNQPQHF. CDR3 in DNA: TGTGCCAGTACTACCCGCGGCGGGTATCGCAATCAGCCCCAGCATTTT.

The CDR3 DNA follows: TGCGCCAGCAGCTTGGAGGGCAGGCCTCCAAACACCATATATTTT. Translation gives CASSLEGRPPNTIYF. J is TRBJ1-3 and V is TRBV5-1; no clear D. Between the trimmed V and J ends, which lost 0 bases and 6 bases, there was a span of 13 bases. The germline gives CDR1 SGHRS, CDR2 YFSETQ. CDR3 length equals 15 residues.

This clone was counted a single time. The CDR3 sequence: CASSLWEGALSYNEQFF. The CDR3 coding sequence is TGTGCCAGCAGCTTATGGGAGGGGGCCCTATCCTACAATGAGCAGTTCTTC. This rearrangement joins TRBV7-9 to TRBJ2-1; either TRBD1 or TRBD2 may fit D (7 bases each). Trimming shortened V by 2 bases and J by 1 base, and 15 bases separated the two germline ends. Germline V gene lookup returns CDR1 SEHNR and CDR2 FQNEAQ (reference sequence). The CDR3 extends over 17 amino acids.

The CDR3 DNA reads as TGTGCCTGGGCGGGGGCTCCCTATGGCTACACCTTC. It codes for CAWAGAPYGYTF. The rearrangement joins TRBV30 to TRBJ1-2, with D maybe TRBD1 (6 bases). V was shortened by 5 bases and J by 4 bases, with 11 bases between the two germline ends. The CDR3 runs 12 residues. Germline CDR1 reads GTSNPN; CDR2 reads SVGIG (reference sequence).

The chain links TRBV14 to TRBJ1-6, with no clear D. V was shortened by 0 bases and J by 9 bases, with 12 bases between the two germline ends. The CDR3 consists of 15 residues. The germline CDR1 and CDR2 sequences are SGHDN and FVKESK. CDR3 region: CASSQDPGSLSPLHF. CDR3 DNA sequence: TGTGCCAGCAGCCAAGATCCAGGCAGTCTTTCACCCCTCCACTTT.

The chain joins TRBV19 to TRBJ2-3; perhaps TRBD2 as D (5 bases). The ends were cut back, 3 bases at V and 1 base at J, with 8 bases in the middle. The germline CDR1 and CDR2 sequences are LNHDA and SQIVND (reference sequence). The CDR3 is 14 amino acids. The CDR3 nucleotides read TGTGCCAGTAGTATCACCGGGGGCACAGATACGCAGTATTTT. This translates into CASSITGGTDTQYF. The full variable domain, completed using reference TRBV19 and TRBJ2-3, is DGGITQSPKYLFRKEGQNVTLSCEQNLNHDAMYWYRQDPGQGLRLIYYSQIVNDFQKGDIAEGYSVSREKKESFPLTVTSAQKNPTAFYLCASSITGGTDTQYFGPGTRLTVL.

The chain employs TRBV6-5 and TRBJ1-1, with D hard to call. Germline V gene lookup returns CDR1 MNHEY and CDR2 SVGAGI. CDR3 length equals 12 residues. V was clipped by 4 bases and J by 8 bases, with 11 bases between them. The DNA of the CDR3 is TGTGCCAGCAGTTTGTCTGGAGGGGAAGCTTTCTTT. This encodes CASSLSGGEAFF.

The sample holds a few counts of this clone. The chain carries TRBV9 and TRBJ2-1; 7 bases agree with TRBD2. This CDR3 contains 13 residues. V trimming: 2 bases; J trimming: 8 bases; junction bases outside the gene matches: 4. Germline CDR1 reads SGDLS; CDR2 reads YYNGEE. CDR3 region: CASSVPSGHEQFF. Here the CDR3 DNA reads TGTGCCAGCAGCGTCCCTAGCGGTCATGAGCAGTTCTTC.

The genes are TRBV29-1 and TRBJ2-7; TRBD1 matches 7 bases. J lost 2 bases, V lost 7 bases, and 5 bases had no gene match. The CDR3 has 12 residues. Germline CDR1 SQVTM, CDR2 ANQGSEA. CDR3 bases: TGCAGCGCCTTGACAGGGCCCTACGAGCAGTACTTC. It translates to CSALTGPYEQYF.

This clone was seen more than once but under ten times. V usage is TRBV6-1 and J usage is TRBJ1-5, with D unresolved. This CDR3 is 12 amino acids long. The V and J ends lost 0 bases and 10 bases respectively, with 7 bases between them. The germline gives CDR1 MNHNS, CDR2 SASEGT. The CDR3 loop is CASSEALSPQHF. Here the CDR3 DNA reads TGTGCCAGCAGTGAAGCACTCAGCCCCCAGCATTTT.

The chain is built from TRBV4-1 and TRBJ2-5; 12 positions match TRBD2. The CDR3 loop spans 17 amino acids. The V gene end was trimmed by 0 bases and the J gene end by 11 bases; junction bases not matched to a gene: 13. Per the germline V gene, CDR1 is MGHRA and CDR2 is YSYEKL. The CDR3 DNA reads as TGCGCCAGCAGCCAAGAGTTTATAGGACTAGCGGGGTTAGAGCAGTACTTC. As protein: CASSQEFIGLAGLEQYF.

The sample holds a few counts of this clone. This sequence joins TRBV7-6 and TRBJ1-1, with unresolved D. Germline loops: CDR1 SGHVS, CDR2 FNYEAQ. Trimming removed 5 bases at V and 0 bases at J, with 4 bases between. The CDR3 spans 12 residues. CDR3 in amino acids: CASSLMNTEAFF. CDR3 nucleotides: TGTGCCAGCAGCCTAATGAACACTGAAGCTTTCTTT.

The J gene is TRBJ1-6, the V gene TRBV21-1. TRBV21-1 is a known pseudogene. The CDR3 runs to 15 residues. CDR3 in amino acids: CASSKVPHHNSPLHF. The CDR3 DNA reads TGTGCCAGCAGCAAAGTCCCGCACCATAATTCACCCCTCCACTTT.